Included here is one T cell receptor beta chain sequence, with context. The genes are named according to mouse. The data were taken from a study of tissue T cells after allogeneic stem cell transplantation. Indicated time point: mouse harvest day 7 after allogeneic transplant. The graft held 10^6 splenic CD5+ T cells and 10^7 T-cell-depleted bone marrow cells. Libraries were prepared by immunoSEQ multiplex PCR; TCRdb keeps only in-frame clonotypes and omits some of them. The sample shows some 8,300 clones, 35% to 50% of them seen only once. The sequencing sample was made of skin. The receptor was isolated from a female BALB/c mouse given C57BL/6 T cells with graft-versus-host disease after an allogeneic hematopoietic cell transplant.

The CDR3: CASRSGLGAETLYF. Partial CDR3 DNA: TGTGCCAGCAGGTCGGGACTGGGTGCAGAAACGCTGTAT. The rearrangement joins TRBV3 to TRBJ2-3; 8 bases match TRBD2. Sequencing ends 1 residue short of the CDR3 end; the germline J gene provides the rest. This CDR3 region has 14 residues. Looked up from germline, CDR1 is SNHLY and CDR2 is FYNGKV (reference sequence). Trimming took 6 bases from V and 1 from J; bases not matched to a gene: 3.